This T cell receptor (beta chain) emerged from a study of blood T cell repertoires in COVID-19. Sequenced by immunoSEQ multiplex PCR; TCRdb stores in-frame clones only, minus some. The data contain approximately 150,000 clones, over 80% of them seen just once; the ten biggest clones take up approximately 9%. CDR3 length: 15 residues. Unmatched junction bases numbered 4, after V lost 2 bases and J lost 1 base. Germline V gene sequence: CDR1 MNHEY, CDR2 SMNVEV (reference sequence). The TCR was taken from a man aged 25 to 40 with COVID-19, enrolled during active disease. Sequencing used peripheral blood. The chain employs TRBV27 and TRBJ2-7, with TRBD1 matching over 8 bases. CDR3 nucleotide sequence: TGTGCCAGCAGTTTAGGACAGGGATGGTCCTACGAGCAGTACTTC. Amino acid sequence: CASSLGQGWSYEQYF.